These 29 T cell receptor beta chains came from one sample sequenced in a study of vaccination effects on CD4 cells after COVID-19. Libraries were prepared by immunoSEQ multiplex PCR; TCRdb keeps only in-frame clonotypes and omits some of them. The profile covers 40,000 to 45,000 clones, with less than 85% appearing a single time and about 3.8% taken by the ten largest. Once cultured for roughly nine days, the cells underwent separation to obtain CD4+ T cells. By PCR, the person was confirmed to have had SARS-CoV-2 infection between March and December 2020. Every participant took two doses of the BNT162b2 or mRNA-1273 vaccine. The antigens of these receptors remain unknown. The source material was CD4+ T cells from PBMCs cultured without peptide, sampled after COVID-19 vaccination. The receptor set was obtained from a human donor who had a prior SARS-CoV-2 infection.

This clone showed up just a few times. The chain is built from TRBV7-3 and TRBJ1-6; weak D call: TRBD1 (5 bases). The CDR3 contains 16 residues. Trimming removed 2 bases from V and 0 bases from J, with 8 bases in between. Per the germline V gene, CDR1 is SGHTA and CDR2 is FQGTGA. This chain's CDR3 is CASSLGGSSYNSPLHF. The CDR3, as DNA: TGTGCCAGCAGCTTAGGGGGGAGCTCCTATAATTCACCCCTCCACTTT.

This chain joins TRBV5-1 and TRBJ2-3; no clear D. V dropped 4 bases and J dropped 0 bases, with 3 bases sitting between them. There are 12 residues in the CDR3. Germline V gene sequence: CDR1 SGHRS, CDR2 YFSETQ. CDR3 DNA sequence: TGCGCCAGCAGCCTTAGCACAGATACGCAGTATTTT. Protein: CASSLSTDTQYF.

The chain employs TRBV5-4 and TRBJ1-3, with no clear D. Germline-derived CDR1 and CDR2 are SGHNT and YYREEE (reference sequence). Trimming pared 0 bases from V and 1 base from J, leaving 5 bases between. The CDR3 covers 14 residues. The CDR3 loop reads CASSLGESGNTIYF. In DNA form, the CDR3 reads TGTGCCAGCAGCTTGGGGGAATCTGGAAACACCATATATTTT. Filled out from reference TRBV5-4 and TRBJ1-3, the complete variable domain reads ETGVTQSPTHLIKTRGQQVTLRCSSQSGHNTVSWYQQALGQGPQFIFQYYREEENGRGNFPPRFSGLQFPNYSSELNVNALELDDSALYLCASSLGESGNTIYFGEGSWLTVV.

V gene TRBV24-1 combines with J gene TRBJ2-1, with a tentative D call TRBD2 (5 bases). The length of the CDR3 is 16 residues. Germline V gene data show CDR1 as KGHDR and CDR2 as SFDVKD. V shed 6 bases and J shed 2 bases, with 16 bases lying between them. CDR3 protein: CATSKAGRLTYNEQFF. CDR3 in DNA: TGTGCCACCAGTAAGGCGGGCCGCCTTACCTACAATGAGCAGTTCTTC.

J is TRBJ1-3 and V is TRBV18; D ambiguous. The germline V gene has CDR1 KGHSH and CDR2 LQKENI. CDR3 length: 14 residues. V lost 2 bases and J 4 bases, leaving 9 bases between the germline ends. The CDR3 here is CASSPALRGNTIYF. DNA of the CDR3: TGTGCCAGCTCACCAGCCCTGAGGGGAAACACCATATATTTT.

Of note for this clone: The same CDR3 is also encoded by other DNA sequences in this sample. The chain is built from TRBV7-2 and TRBJ2-7, with TRBD2 identical over 10 bases. Germline V gene data show CDR1 as SGHTA and CDR2 as FQGNSA. Trimming cost V 2 bases and J 4 bases; bases outside gene matches: 2. CDR3 length: 14 amino acids. The CDR3 loop reads CASSLSSGGYEQYF. In DNA, the CDR3 is TGTGCCAGCAGCTTATCTAGCGGGGGTTACGAGCAGTACTTC.

This clone occurred a few times. The chain employs TRBV19 and TRBJ1-1, with a possible D match to TRBD1 (5 bases). This CDR3 region has 14 residues. V was shortened by 3 bases and J by 1 base, with 9 bases between the two germline ends. Germline V gene lookup returns CDR1 LNHDA and CDR2 SQIVND (reference sequence). The CDR3 region has the DNA TGTGCCAGTAGTATCCTGGGGGAGAACACTGAAGCTTTCTTT. Its protein is CASSILGENTEAFF. Complete variable domain (other parts from reference TRBV19 and TRBJ1-1): DGGITQSPKYLFRKEGQNVTLSCEQNLNHDAMYWYRQDPGQGLRLIYYSQIVNDFQKGDIAEGYSVSREKKESFPLTVTSAQKNPTAFYLCASSILGENTEAFFGQGTRLTVV.

The CDR3 DNA reads as TGTGCCTGGTCCCGGGACAGGGGAGTGGGCACAGATACGCAGTATTTT. Translating gives CAWSRDRGVGTDTQYF. The J gene is TRBJ2-3, the V gene TRBV30; 10 positions match TRBD1. V lost 5 bases to trimming and J lost 1 base; unmatched junction nucleotides: 9. Germline CDR1 and CDR2: GTSNPN and SVGIG (reference sequence). The CDR3 has 16 amino acids.

DNA for the CDR3: TGTGCCCTAGCGGCTAGCGGGAGTTGGAGTACAGATACGCAGTATTTT. It specifies CALAASGSWSTDTQYF. The chain combines TRBV19 with TRBJ2-3; 10 positions agree with TRBD2. V was clipped by 11 bases and J by 3 bases; unmatched bases: 14. Germline V lookup: CDR1 LNHDA, CDR2 SQIVND (reference sequence). The length of the CDR3 is 16 residues.

This chain links TRBV2 with TRBJ2-3, with a weak D call TRBD1 (5 bases). Germline CDR1 SNHLY, CDR2 FYNNEI. V dropped 3 bases and J dropped 6 bases, with 16 bases sitting between them. This CDR3 is 15 amino acids long. The CDR3 loop reads CASSERQGVMDTQYF. The CDR3 coding sequence is TGTGCCAGCAGTGAGCGTCAGGGTGTGATGGATACGCAGTATTTT.

The rearrangement joins TRBV3-1 (or the pseudogene TRBV3-2) to TRBJ2-3, with a weak D call TRBD1 (6 bases). The ends were cut back, 3 bases at V and 2 bases at J, with 15 bases in the middle. The germline gives CDR1 LGHDT, CDR2 YNNKEL (reference sequence). This CDR3 contains 16 residues. CDR3 sequence: CASSQGTPITTDTQYF. CDR3 nucleotide sequence: TGTGCCAGCAGCCAGGGGACACCGATAACCACAGATACGCAGTATTTT.

The CDR3 protein is CASSQSPGGQGNQPQHF. The CDR3 nucleotides are TGTGCCAGCAGCCAAAGCCCCGGTGGACAGGGCAATCAGCCCCAGCATTTT. The V gene is TRBV4-2, the J gene TRBJ1-5; 7 bases line up with TRBD1. This CDR3 comprises 17 residues. The V and J ends lost 2 bases and 2 bases, in that order; junction bases with no gene match: 9. The germline V gene has CDR1 LGHNA and CDR2 YNFKEQ.

The rearrangement uses TRBV7-2 and TRBJ2-3, with 8 bases that match TRBD1. CDR1 SGHTA and CDR2 FQGNSA come from the germline V gene. V lost 8 bases and J lost 6; bases outside the gene matches: 7. CDR3 length: 13 residues. In nucleotides, the CDR3 is TGTGCCAGCGCGGGACAGGCCAGGGATACGCAGTATTTT. This translates into CASAGQARDTQYF.

The V call is TRBV6-1, the J call TRBJ1-4; D is unresolved. The CDR3 has 13 residues. V shed 3 bases and J shed 8 bases, with 10 bases lying between them. Germline values: CDR1 MNHNS, CDR2 SASEGT. The CDR3 DNA follows: TGTGCCAGCAGTGATAATCGCGGCGAAAAACTGTTTTTT. It yields the protein CASSDNRGEKLFF.

The chain joins TRBV30 to TRBJ2-4; 10 bases are shared with TRBD1. The CDR3 consists of 19 residues. V lost 3 bases to trimming and J lost 2 bases; unmatched junction nucleotides: 16. The germline V gene encodes CDR1 GTSNPN and CDR2 SVGIG (reference sequence). The CDR3 DNA sequence: TGTGCCTGGAGGGCGAACCGGGACAGGGGCGATGGGTCCAAAAACATTCAGTACTTC. Protein product: CAWRANRDRGDGSKNIQYF.

The V call is TRBV4-2, the J call TRBJ1-4; TRBD1 matches 9 bases. Germline trimming cut 4 bases from V and 5 bases from J; bases unmatched to any gene: 8. The CDR3 contains 16 residues. CDR1 LGHNA and CDR2 YNFKEQ come from the germline V gene. The CDR3 region has the DNA TGTGCCAGCAGCCCGGAATACAGGGGGCCGAATGAAAAACTGTTTTTT. Its protein is CASSPEYRGPNEKLFF.

The chain links TRBV7-2 to TRBJ2-3, with 8 bases that match TRBD2. Losses at the gene ends were 5 bases for V and 6 bases for J; bases not matched to a gene: 10. CDR3 length: 15 residues. Germline V gives CDR1 SGHTA, CDR2 FQGNSA. The DNA for the CDR3 is TGTGCCAGCAGCATTACTAGCGGTTTAGGGGATACGCAGTATTTT. Protein: CASSITSGLGDTQYF.

This rearrangement joins TRBV6-5 to TRBJ1-5; 9 nucleotides agree with TRBD1. Germline loops: CDR1 MNHEY, CDR2 SVGAGI. V shed 9 bases and J 5 bases; nucleotides not matched to a gene: 11. This CDR3 comprises 15 residues. CDR3 nucleotide sequence: TGTGCCAGTATTGCCCCGGGACAGGGACATCAGCCCCAGCATTTT. It specifies CASIAPGQGHQPQHF.

This chain uses TRBV18 with TRBJ2-7; D unresolved. Germline lookup yields CDR1 KGHSH and CDR2 LQKENI. The CDR3 covers 14 residues. The V and J ends lost 5 bases and 1 base respectively, with 12 bases between them. CDR3 sequence: CASSKNSESYEQYF. For the CDR3, the DNA is TGTGCCAGCTCAAAGAACAGCGAGTCCTACGAGCAGTACTTC.

This clone was seen just once. The chain has TRBV7-2 and TRBJ2-5, with 9 bases matching TRBD2. Germline loops: CDR1 SGHTA, CDR2 FQGNSA. This CDR3 is 16 amino acids long. V was clipped by 1 base and J by 2 bases; unmatched bases: 5. CDR3 in DNA: TGTGCCAGCAGCTTAGTGTGGCTAGCGGGGCAAGAGACCCAGTACTTC. It encodes CASSLVWLAGQETQYF. The full variable domain, its missing parts supplied by reference TRBV7-2 and TRBJ2-5, is GAGVSQSPSNKVTEKGKDVELRCDPISGHTALYWYRQSLGQGLEFLIYFQGNSAPDKSGLPSDRFSAERTGGSVSTLTIQRTQQEDSAVYLCASSLVWLAGQETQYFGPGTRLLVL.

The chain combines TRBV29-1 with TRBJ2-3; 7 bases match TRBD2. J was trimmed by 6 bases and V by 4 bases; bases with no gene match: 4. The CDR3 contains 12 residues. Germline V CDR1 and CDR2: SQVTM, ANQGSEA. The CDR3 region is CSVALAADTQYF. In DNA form, the CDR3 reads TGCAGCGTTGCTCTAGCGGCTGATACGCAGTATTTT.

This clone has only one observation. J is TRBJ2-5 and V is TRBV19, with TRBD1 as a possible D gene (6 bases). V was trimmed by 9 bases and J by 2 bases, leaving 13 bases between them. This CDR3 is built from 13 residues. Germline V CDR1 and CDR2: LNHDA, SQIVND (reference sequence). CDR3: CASTGSVQETQYF. CDR3 in DNA: TGTGCCAGCACAGGGAGCGTTCAAGAGACCCAGTACTTC.

The rearrangement uses TRBV10-3 and TRBJ1-4, with a possible D match to TRBD1 (5 bases). Germline CDR1 ENHRY, CDR2 SYGVKD. The CDR3 is made up of 14 amino acids. V dropped 4 bases and J dropped 8 bases, with 14 bases sitting between them. CDR3 residues: CAISGQVGTEKLFF. DNA for the CDR3: TGTGCCATCAGTGGGCAAGTGGGGACCGAAAAACTGTTTTTT.

This chain joins TRBV19 and TRBJ2-3; 7 positions match TRBD1. The germline gives CDR1 LNHDA, CDR2 SQIVND (reference sequence). The CDR3 covers 18 residues. Trimming took 5 bases from V and 3 from J; bases not matched to a gene: 17. CDR3 coding DNA: TGTGCCAGTAGTTCCCATGACAGGGTACCCCAAAGTACAGATACGCAGTATTTT. This gives the protein CASSSHDRVPQSTDTQYF.

This rearrangement joins TRBV10-3 to TRBJ2-7, with a possible D match to TRBD2 (5 bases). The CDR3 covers 16 residues. Germline assignment: CDR1 ENHRY and CDR2 SYGVKD. Trimming stripped 6 bases from V and 0 bases from J, with 18 bases between. CDR3 sequence (DNA): TGTGCCATCAGGGCTAGCCCGGGATCCGACTCCTACGAGCAGTACTTC. It encodes CAIRASPGSDSYEQYF.

The chain joins TRBV20-1 to TRBJ2-1; D remains ambiguous. The V end lost 2 bases, the J end lost 7 bases, and 6 bases lay between the germline ends. The CDR3 consists of 11 residues. The germline V gene encodes CDR1 DFQATT and CDR2 SNEGSKA (reference sequence). The CDR3 sequence: CSARPRNEQFF. For the CDR3, the DNA is TGCAGTGCTAGACCGCGGAATGAGCAGTTCTTC.

In its sample, this clone was seen a few times. The chain combines TRBV27 with TRBJ2-1; 13 bases line up with TRBD2. CDR3 length equals 15 residues. With 6 bases clipped from V and 10 bases from J, the junction kept 9 bases outside the gene matches. Germline values: CDR1 MNHEY, CDR2 SMNVEV (reference sequence). This chain's CDR3 is CASRTHQTSGGEQFF. For the CDR3, the DNA is TGTGCCAGCAGAACACATCAGACTAGCGGGGGGGAGCAGTTCTTC.

The gene calls are TRBV14 and TRBJ2-1, with no clear D. Per the germline V gene, CDR1 is SGHDN and CDR2 is FVKESK. Trimming cost V 0 bases and J 7 bases, with 7 bases left between them. The CDR3 extends over 13 amino acids. The DNA for the CDR3 is TGTGCCAGCAGCCAAGATTGGCGGAATGAGCAGTTCTTC. Amino acid sequence: CASSQDWRNEQFF.

J is TRBJ1-5 and V is TRBV5-8; possible D gene TRBD1, 5 bases. The CDR3 consists of 15 residues. Germline V lookup: CDR1 SGHTS, CDR2 YDEGEE. The V end lost 4 bases, the J end lost 3 bases, and 14 bases lay between the germline ends. CDR3 coding DNA: TGTGCCAGCAGCAATCACCAGGGTACCAATCAGCCCCAGCATTTT. Protein product: CASSNHQGTNQPQHF. The entire variable domain, with the rest obtained from reference TRBV5-8 and TRBJ1-5, is as follows: EAGVTQSPTHLIKTRGQQATLRCSPISGHTSVYWYQQALGLGLQFLLWYDEGEERNRGNFPPRFSGRQFPNYSSELNVNALELEDSALYLCASSNHQGTNQPQHFGDGTRLSIL.